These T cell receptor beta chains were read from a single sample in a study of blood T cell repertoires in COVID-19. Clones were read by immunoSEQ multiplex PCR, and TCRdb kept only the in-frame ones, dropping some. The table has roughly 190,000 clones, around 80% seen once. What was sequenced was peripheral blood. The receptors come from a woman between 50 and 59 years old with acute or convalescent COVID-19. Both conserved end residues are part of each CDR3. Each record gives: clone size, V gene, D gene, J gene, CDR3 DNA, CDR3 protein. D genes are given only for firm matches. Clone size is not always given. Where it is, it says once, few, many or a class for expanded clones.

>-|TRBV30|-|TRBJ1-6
TGTGCCTGGACGACAGGTTATAATTCACCCCTCCACTTT
CAWTTGYNSPLHF
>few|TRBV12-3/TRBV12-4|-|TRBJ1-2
TGTGCCAGCAGTCCCCTAGACTATGGCTACACCTTC
CASSPLDYGYTF
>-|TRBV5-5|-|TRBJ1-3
TGTGCCAGCAGCTTCCGGGCGGGGGGCCCTGGAAACACCATATATTTT
CASSFRAGGPGNTIYF
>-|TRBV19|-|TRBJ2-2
TGTGCCAGTAGTTTGACCCGGACTGCCGGGGAGCTGTTTTTT
CASSLTRTAGELFF
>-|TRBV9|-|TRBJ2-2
TGTGCCAGCAGCGCCACCGGGACTCTGAACACCGGGGAGCTGTTTTTT
CASSATGTLNTGELFF
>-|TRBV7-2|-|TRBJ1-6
TGTGCCAGCAGCCCCCGAGGCCCCCGAGGAAATTCACCCCTCCACTTT
CASSPRGPRGNSPLHF
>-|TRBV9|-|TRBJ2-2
TGTGCCAGCAGCGCCAGGGGCGTGGGAGCCGGGGAGCTGTTTTTT
CASSARGVGAGELFF
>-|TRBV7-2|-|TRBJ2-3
TGTGCCAGCAGCCCCGGACCAGGGACAACGCAGTATTTT
CASSPGPGTTQYF
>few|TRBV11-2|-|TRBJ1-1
TGTGCCAGCAGCCCCCGGGGTACCGTAGGTGAAGCTTTCTTT
CASSPRGTVGEAFF
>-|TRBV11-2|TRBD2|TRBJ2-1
TGTGCCAGCAGCTTATCTGGACTAGCGGTTTACAATGAGCAGTTCTTC
CASSLSGLAVYNEQFF
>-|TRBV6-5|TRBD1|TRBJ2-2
TGTGCCAGCACCCTCAGGGGGCGTAGCACCGGGGAGCTGTTTTTT
CASTLRGRSTGELFF
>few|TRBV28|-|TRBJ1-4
TGTGCCAGCAGGATGACAGCAACTAATGAAAAACTGTTTTTT
CASRMTATNEKLFF
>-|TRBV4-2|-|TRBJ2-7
TGTGCCAGCAGCCGAGGGGGGGGCTTCTACGAGCAGTACTTC
CASSRGGGFYEQYF
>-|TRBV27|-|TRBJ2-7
TGTGCCAGCAGTTTAAAATGGGGCTTTCCCTACGAGCAGTACTTC
CASSLKWGFPYEQYF
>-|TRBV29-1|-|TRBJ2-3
TGCAGCGTGGGTCGCGGGCGCGGGGATACGCAGTATTTT
CSVGRGRGDTQYF
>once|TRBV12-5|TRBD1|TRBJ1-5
TGTGCTAGTGGTTTGGTAGGTGGGACAGGGGGCCGCCAGCCCCAGCATTTT
CASGLVGGTGGRQPQHF
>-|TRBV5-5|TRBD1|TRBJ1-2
TGTGCCAGCAGCTTAGTAACAGGGGTAGGGAATGGCTACACCTTC
CASSLVTGVGNGYTF
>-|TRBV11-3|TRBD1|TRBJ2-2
TGTGCCAGCAGCTTAAGGACAGGGAAGAACACCGGGGAGCTGTTTTTT
CASSLRTGKNTGELFF
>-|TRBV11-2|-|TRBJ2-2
TGTGCCAGCAGCTCTTACAGGGCGAACACCGGGGAGCTGTTTTTT
CASSSYRANTGELFF
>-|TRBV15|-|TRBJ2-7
TGTGCCACCAGCAGAGATCGCGGTGGGTACGAGCAGTACTTC
CATSRDRGGYEQYF
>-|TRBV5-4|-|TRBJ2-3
TGTGCCAGCAGGGTCCAGAGCACAGATACGCAGTATTTT
CASRVQSTDTQYF
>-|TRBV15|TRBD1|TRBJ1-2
TGTGCCACCAGATCGGGACAGGGGGCATGGGGAGCCCATGGCTACACCTTC
CATRSGQGAWGAHGYTF
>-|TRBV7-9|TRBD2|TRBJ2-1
TGTGCCAGCAGCCGAACCCTAGCGGGAGACCCCGGACGGGACAATGAGCAGTTCTTC
CASSRTLAGDPGRDNEQFF
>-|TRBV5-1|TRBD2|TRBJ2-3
TGCGCCAGCAGCTTGAGTAGCGGGGGGGCCCCAGATACGCAGTATTTT
CASSLSSGGAPDTQYF
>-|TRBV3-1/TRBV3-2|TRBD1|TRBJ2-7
TGTGCCAGCAGCCAGTGGGACAGGCCCTACGAGCAGTACTTC
CASSQWDRPYEQYF
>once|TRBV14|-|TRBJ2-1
TGTGCCAGCAGCCCACTCGGGGCGGGGAATGAGCAGTTCTTC
CASSPLGAGNEQFF
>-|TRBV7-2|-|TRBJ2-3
TGTGCCAGCAGCTTAGAAGGAGCAGATACGCAGTATTTT
CASSLEGADTQYF
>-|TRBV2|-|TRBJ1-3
TGTGCCAGCAAAGACGACATCCTCTCTGGAAACACCATATATTTT
CASKDDILSGNTIYF
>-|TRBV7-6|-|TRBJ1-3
TGTGCCAGCAGTTCTAAAGCTGGAAACACCATATATTTT
CASSSKAGNTIYF
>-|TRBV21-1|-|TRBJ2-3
TGTGCCAGCAGCAAAGCGCGATTGGAGGGAAATACGCAGTATTTT
CASSKARLEGNTQYF
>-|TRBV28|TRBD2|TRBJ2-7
TGTGCCAGCAGTTTTATGCTTCGGCAGGGAGGGGACTACGAGCAGTACTTC
CASSFMLRQGGDYEQYF